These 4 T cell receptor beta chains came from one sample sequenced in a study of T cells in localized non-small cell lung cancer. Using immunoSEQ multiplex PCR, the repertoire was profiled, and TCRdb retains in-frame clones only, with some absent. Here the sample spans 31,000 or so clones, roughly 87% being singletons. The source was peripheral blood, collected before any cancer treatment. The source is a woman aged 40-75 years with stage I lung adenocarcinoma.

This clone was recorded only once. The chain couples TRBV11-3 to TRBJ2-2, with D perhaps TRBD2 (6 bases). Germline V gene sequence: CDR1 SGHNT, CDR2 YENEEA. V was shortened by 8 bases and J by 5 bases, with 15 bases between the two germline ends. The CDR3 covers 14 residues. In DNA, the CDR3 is TGTGCCAGCTCCCCGGGGGATGGGACCGGGGAGCTGTTTTTT. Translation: CASSPGDGTGELFF.

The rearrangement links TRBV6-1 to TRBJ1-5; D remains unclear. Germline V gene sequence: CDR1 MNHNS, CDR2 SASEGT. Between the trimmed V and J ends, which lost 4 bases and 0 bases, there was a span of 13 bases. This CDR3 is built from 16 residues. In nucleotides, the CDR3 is TGTGCCAGCAGTGGGACGTGGCCGGATAGCAATCAGCCCCAGCATTTT. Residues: CASSGTWPDSNQPQHF.

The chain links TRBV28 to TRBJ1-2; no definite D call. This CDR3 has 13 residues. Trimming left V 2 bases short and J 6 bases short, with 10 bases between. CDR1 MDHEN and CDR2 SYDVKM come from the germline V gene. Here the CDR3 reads CASSLEFGDGYTF. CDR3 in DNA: TGTGCCAGCAGTTTAGAATTCGGGGATGGCTACACCTTC.

The chain's CDR3 is CASSSTRGGSRWEQYF. The DNA of the CDR3 is TGTGCCAGCAGCTCAACTAGGGGAGGTTCCCGGTGGGAGCAGTACTTC. The chain is built from TRBV11-2 and TRBJ2-7; a weak D match, TRBD2 (6 bases). The CDR3 covers 16 residues. Germline V gene data show CDR1 as SGHAT and CDR2 as FQNNGV. V lost 4 bases and J 7 bases, leaving 23 bases between the germline ends.